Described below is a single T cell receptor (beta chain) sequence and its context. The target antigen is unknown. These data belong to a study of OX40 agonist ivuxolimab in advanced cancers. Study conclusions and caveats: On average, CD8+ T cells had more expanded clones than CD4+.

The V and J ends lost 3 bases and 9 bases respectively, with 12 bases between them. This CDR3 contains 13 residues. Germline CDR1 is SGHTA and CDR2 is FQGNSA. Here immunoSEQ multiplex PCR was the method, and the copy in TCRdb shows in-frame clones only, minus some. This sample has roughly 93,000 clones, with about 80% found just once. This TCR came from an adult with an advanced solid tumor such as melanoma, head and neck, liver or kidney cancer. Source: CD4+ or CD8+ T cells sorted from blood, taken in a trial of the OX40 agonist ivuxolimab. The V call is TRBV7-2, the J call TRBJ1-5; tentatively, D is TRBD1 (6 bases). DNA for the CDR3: TGTGCCAGCAGCTTCGGACAGACAGGGCCCCAGCATTTT. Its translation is CASSFGQTGPQHF.